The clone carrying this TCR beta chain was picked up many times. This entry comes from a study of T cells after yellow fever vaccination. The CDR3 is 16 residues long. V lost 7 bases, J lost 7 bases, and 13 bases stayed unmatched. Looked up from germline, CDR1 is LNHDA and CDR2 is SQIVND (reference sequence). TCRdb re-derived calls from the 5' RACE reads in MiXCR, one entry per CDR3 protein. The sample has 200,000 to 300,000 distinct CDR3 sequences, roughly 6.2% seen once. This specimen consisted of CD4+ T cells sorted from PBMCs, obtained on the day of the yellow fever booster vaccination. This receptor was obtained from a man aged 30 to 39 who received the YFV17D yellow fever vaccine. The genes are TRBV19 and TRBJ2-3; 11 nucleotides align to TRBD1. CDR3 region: CASNPTDRGQGNTQYF. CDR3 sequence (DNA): TGTGCCAGTAACCCAACGGACAGGGGGCAGGGAAATACGCAGTATTTT.